This T cell receptor beta chain was found in a study of cytomegalovirus exposure and HLA in healthy donors. The CDR3 is made up of 13 amino acids. Germline CDR1 reads MNHNY; CDR2 reads SVGAGI (reference sequence). V dropped 9 bases and J dropped 1 base, with 12 bases sitting between them. Vbeta (60) and Jbeta (13) primers were used in the PCR. Using immunoSEQ multiplex PCR, the repertoire was profiled, and TCRdb retains in-frame clones only, with some absent. This table holds 300,000 or so clones, almost 85% found once. Source material: PBMCs. The receptor was isolated from a woman in her 40s in good health and CMV-seropositive. V gene TRBV6-6 combines with J gene TRBJ1-1; a weak D match, TRBD1 (5 bases). The CDR3 DNA follows: TGTGCCAGTACCATCAGGGAGAACACTGAAGCTTTCTTT. It yields the protein CASTIRENTEAFF.